This is a list of T cell receptor beta chains from one sample in a study of blood T cell repertoires in COVID-19. Clones were sequenced by immunoSEQ multiplex PCR, and TCRdb holds only the in-frame ones, with some missing. The table lists about 190,000 clones, approximately 84% of them singletons, with 3% to 3.5% in the top ten. Source material: PBMCs or T cells enriched from blood (not recorded which). The receptor set was obtained from a woman in her twenties or thirties who had recovered from COVID-19. Both conserved end residues are part of each CDR3. D genes are given only for firm matches. Clone size appears in some rows only: once, few, many, or a class for an expanded clone.

v_call: TRBV29-1
clone_size: once
j_call: TRBJ1-2
d_call: .
cdr3_nt: TGCAGCGTTGAAGGGCAGGGGACTAACTATGGCTACACCTTC
cdr3_aa: CSVEGQGTNYGYTF

v_call: TRBV29-1
clone_size: .
j_call: TRBJ2-1
d_call: .
cdr3_nt: TGCAGCGTTGTCGGGAACAGGGCGAGCTCCTACAATGAGCAGTTCTTC
cdr3_aa: CSVVGNRASSYNEQFF

v_call: TRBV30
clone_size: .
j_call: TRBJ1-1
d_call: TRBD1
cdr3_nt: TGTGCCTGGAGTGTACTAGACAGGGGGCCCTCGGAAGCTTTCTTT
cdr3_aa: CAWSVLDRGPSEAFF

v_call: TRBV7-2
clone_size: .
j_call: TRBJ2-3
d_call: .
cdr3_nt: TGTGCCAGCAGTTCCGTAGCGGGCACAGATACGCAGTATTTT
cdr3_aa: CASSSVAGTDTQYF

v_call: TRBV2
clone_size: .
j_call: TRBJ2-1
d_call: .
cdr3_nt: TGTGCCATCCTCGGCGGGATTGGTGGAAATGAGCAGTTCTTC
cdr3_aa: CAILGGIGGNEQFF

v_call: TRBV30
clone_size: .
j_call: TRBJ1-2
d_call: .
cdr3_nt: TGTGCCTGGAGTGTCGACTCGAACTATGGCTACACCTTC
cdr3_aa: CAWSVDSNYGYTF

v_call: TRBV28
clone_size: .
j_call: TRBJ1-2
d_call: .
cdr3_nt: TGTGCCGCGGGCGTGAACTATGGCTACACCTTC
cdr3_aa: CAAGVNYGYTF

v_call: TRBV7-3
clone_size: .
j_call: TRBJ1-2
d_call: TRBD1
cdr3_nt: TGTGCCAGCAGAGCGGAGGGACAGTTCTATGGCTACACCTTC
cdr3_aa: CASRAEGQFYGYTF

v_call: TRBV5-6
clone_size: .
j_call: TRBJ1-2
d_call: .
cdr3_nt: TGTGCCAGCAGCTTGTTAGGGGATGGCTACACCTTC
cdr3_aa: CASSLLGDGYTF

v_call: TRBV12-5
clone_size: .
j_call: TRBJ2-1
d_call: .
cdr3_nt: TGTGCTAGTGGTTTGGTGACGGGGGTCGGGTACAATGAGCAGTTCTTC
cdr3_aa: CASGLVTGVGYNEQFF

v_call: TRBV7-3
clone_size: .
j_call: TRBJ1-1
d_call: .
cdr3_nt: TGTGCCAGCAGCTTAAAGGAGAGCACTGAAGCTTTCTTT
cdr3_aa: CASSLKESTEAFF

v_call: TRBV7-9
clone_size: .
j_call: TRBJ2-7
d_call: TRBD2
cdr3_nt: TGTGCCAGCAGCGGTGAAGGGCTAGCGGGACGGCGGTACTTC
cdr3_aa: CASSGEGLAGRRYF

v_call: TRBV28
clone_size: .
j_call: TRBJ1-5
d_call: TRBD1
cdr3_nt: TGTGCCAGCAGTGTGAGGGGGCAAGGCAATCAGCCCCAGCATTTT
cdr3_aa: CASSVRGQGNQPQHF

v_call: TRBV19
clone_size: .
j_call: TRBJ1-2
d_call: .
cdr3_nt: TGTGCCAGTAGTATTGCACAGGCCGGCTACACCTTC
cdr3_aa: CASSIAQAGYTF